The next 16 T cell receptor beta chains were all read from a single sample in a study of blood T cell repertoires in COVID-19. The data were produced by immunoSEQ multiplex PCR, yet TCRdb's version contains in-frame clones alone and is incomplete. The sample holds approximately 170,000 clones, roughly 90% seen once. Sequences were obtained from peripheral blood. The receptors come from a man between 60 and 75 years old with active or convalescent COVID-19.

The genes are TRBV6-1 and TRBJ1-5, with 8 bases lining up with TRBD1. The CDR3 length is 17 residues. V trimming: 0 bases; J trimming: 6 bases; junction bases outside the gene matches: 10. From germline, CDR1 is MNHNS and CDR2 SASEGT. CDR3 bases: TGTGCCAGCAGTGAAGCCAGGAGGTCAGGGGGCGGTCAGCCCCAGCATTTT. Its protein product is CASSEARRSGGGQPQHF.

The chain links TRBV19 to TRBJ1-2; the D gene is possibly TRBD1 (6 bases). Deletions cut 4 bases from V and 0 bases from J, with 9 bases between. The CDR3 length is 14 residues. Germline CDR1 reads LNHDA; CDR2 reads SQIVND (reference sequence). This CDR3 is CASSRTAPNYGYTF. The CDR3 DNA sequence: TGTGCCAGTAGTAGGACAGCACCTAACTATGGCTACACCTTC.

CDR3 region: CASSMARNTEAFF. The CDR3, as DNA: TGTGCCAGTAGTATGGCCAGGAACACTGAAGCTTTCTTT. The chain combines TRBV19 with TRBJ1-1, with unresolved D. Germline assignment: CDR1 LNHDA and CDR2 SQIVND (reference sequence). Trimming removed 3 bases at V and 1 base at J, with 6 bases between. The CDR3 has 13 residues.

The CDR3 region is CASTSDRAYGANVLTF. The CDR3, as DNA: TGTGCCAGCACTTCAGACAGGGCTTACGGGGCCAACGTCCTGACTTTC. The rearrangement links TRBV28 to TRBJ2-6, with TRBD1 identical over 7 bases. This CDR3 comprises 16 residues. Trimming at V came to 7 bases and at J to 4 bases, leaving 10 bases not matched to a gene. Looked up from germline, CDR1 is MDHEN and CDR2 is SYDVKM.

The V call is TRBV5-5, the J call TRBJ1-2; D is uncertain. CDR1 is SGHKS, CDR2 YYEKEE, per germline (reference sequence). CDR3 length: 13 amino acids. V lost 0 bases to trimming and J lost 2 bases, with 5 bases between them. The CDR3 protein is CASSLGSNYGYTF. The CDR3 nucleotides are TGTGCCAGCAGCTTGGGTAGCAACTATGGCTACACCTTC.

This chain's CDR3 is CASSTQGAPISGNTIYF. In DNA form, the CDR3 reads TGTGCCAGTAGTACACAGGGCGCCCCTATCTCTGGAAACACCATATATTTT. The gene calls are TRBV19 and TRBJ1-3, with TRBD1 as a possible D gene (6 bases). This CDR3 is built from 17 residues. The V end lost 4 bases, the J end lost 0 bases, and 16 bases lay between the germline ends. The germline gives CDR1 LNHDA, CDR2 SQIVND (reference sequence).

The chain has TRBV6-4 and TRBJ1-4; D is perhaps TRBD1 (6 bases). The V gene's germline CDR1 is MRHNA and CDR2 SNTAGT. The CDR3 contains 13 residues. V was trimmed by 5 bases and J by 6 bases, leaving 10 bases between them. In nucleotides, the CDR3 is TGTGCCAGCAGTCGGGACACTCATGAAAAACTGTTTTTT. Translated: CASSRDTHEKLFF.

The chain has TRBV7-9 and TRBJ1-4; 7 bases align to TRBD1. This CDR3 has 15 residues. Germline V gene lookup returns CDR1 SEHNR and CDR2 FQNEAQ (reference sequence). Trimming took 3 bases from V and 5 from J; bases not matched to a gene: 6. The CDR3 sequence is CASSFRQGINEKLFF. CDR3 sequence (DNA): TGTGCCAGCAGCTTCCGACAGGGAATAAATGAAAAACTGTTTTTT.

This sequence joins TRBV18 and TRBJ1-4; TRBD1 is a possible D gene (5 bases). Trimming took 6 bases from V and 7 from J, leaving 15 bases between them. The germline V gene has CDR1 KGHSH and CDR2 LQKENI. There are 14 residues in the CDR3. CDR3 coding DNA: TGTGCCAGCTCGCTAATGCAGGGCGGTGAAAAACTGTTTTTT. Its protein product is CASSLMQGGEKLFF. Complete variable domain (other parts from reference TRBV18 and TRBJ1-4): NAGVMQNPRHLVRRRGQEARLRCSPMKGHSHVYWYRQLPEEGLKFMVYLQKENIIDESGMPKERFSAEFPKEGPSILRIQQVVRGDSAAYFCASSLMQGGEKLFFGSGTQLSVL.

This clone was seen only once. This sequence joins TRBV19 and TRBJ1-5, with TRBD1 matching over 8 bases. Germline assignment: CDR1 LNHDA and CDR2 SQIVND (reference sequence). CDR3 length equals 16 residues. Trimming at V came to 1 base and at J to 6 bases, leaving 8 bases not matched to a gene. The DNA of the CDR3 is TGTGCCAGTAGTATAGCTGGACAGGGAGTAACTCAGCCCCAGCATTTT. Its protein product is CASSIAGQGVTQPQHF.

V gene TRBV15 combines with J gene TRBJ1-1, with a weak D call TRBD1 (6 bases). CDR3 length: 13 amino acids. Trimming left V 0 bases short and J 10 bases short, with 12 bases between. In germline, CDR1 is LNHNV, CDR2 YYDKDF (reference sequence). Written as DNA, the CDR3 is TGTGCCACCAGCAGAGATGTCCAGGGGCGAGCTTTCTTT. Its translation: CATSRDVQGRAFF.

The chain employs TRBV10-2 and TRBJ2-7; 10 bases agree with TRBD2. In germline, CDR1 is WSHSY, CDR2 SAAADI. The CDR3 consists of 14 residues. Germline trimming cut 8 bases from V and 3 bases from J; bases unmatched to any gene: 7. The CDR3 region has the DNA TGCGCCAGCCAAAGCGGGAGGGGTCTCTACGAGCAGTACTTC. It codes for CASQSGRGLYEQYF.

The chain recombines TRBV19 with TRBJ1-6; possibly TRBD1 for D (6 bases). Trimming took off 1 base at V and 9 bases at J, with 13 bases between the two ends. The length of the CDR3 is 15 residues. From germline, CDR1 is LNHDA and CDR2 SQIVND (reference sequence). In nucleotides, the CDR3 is TGTGCCAGTAGTATAGGAGGGGGACCTAGTTCACCCCTCCACTTT. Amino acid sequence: CASSIGGGPSSPLHF.

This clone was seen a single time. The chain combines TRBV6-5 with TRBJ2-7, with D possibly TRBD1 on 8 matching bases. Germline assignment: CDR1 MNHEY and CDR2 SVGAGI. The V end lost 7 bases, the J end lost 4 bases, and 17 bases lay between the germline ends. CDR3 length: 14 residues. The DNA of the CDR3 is TGTGCCAGCACCCAACAGGGGGGGTTGTACGAGCAGTACTTC. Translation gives CASTQQGGLYEQYF.

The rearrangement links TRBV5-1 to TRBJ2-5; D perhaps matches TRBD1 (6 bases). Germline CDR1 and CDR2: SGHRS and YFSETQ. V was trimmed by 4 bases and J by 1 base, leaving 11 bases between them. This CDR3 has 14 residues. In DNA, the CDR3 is TGCGCCAGCAGCATCCGGACAGTCCAAGAGACCCAGTACTTC. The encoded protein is CASSIRTVQETQYF.

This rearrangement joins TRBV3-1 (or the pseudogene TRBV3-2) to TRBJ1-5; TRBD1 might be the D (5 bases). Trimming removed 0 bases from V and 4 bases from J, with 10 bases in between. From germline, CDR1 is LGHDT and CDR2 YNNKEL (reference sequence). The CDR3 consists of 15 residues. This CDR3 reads CASSQDTTANQPQHF. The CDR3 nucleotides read TGTGCCAGCAGCCAAGATACGACAGCTAATCAGCCCCAGCATTTT.